This TCR beta chain stems from a study of blood T cell repertoires in COVID-19. Study summary: Acute-phase and convalescent COVID-19 samples originated in the United States, Italy and Spain. From T cells, B-cell-depleted T cells, or PBMCs came the material, which was cDNA or gDNA.

Per the study methods: Nucleated cell counts were estimated from reference gene primer amplification. The data were produced by immunoSEQ multiplex PCR, yet TCRdb's version contains in-frame clones alone and is incomplete. The DNA was the basis for D and trimming; V, J and clone size are from that table. Of 200,000 to 300,000 clones in the sample, approximately 86% were seen once. The receptor's source is a woman aged 60-75 years with active or convalescent COVID-19. Sequences were obtained from peripheral blood.

CDR3 DNA sequence: TGTGCCAGCAGCCCGTATCGCGGAGGAGGTTCCTACAATGAGCAGTTCTTC. Protein: CASSPYRGGGSYNEQFF. The chain couples TRBV11-2 to TRBJ2-1, with TRBD2 as a possible D gene (5 bases). CDR1 and CDR2 from the germline V gene are SGHAT and FQNNGV. This CDR3 has 17 amino acids. Trimming took 5 bases from V and 1 from J, leaving 18 bases between them.